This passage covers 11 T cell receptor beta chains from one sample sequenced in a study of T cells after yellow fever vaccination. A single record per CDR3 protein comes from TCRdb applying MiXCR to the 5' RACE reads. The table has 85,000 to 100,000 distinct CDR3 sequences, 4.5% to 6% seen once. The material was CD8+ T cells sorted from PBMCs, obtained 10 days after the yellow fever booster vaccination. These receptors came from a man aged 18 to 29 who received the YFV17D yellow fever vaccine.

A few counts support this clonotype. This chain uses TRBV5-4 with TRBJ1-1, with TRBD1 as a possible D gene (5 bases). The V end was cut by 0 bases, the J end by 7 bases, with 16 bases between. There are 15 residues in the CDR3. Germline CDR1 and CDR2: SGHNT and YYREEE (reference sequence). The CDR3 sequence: CASSLEGRGAGEAFF. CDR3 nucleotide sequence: TGTGCCAGCAGCTTGGAAGGAAGGGGAGCGGGTGAAGCTTTCTTT. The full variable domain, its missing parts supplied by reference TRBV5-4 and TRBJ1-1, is ETGVTQSPTHLIKTRGQQVTLRCSSQSGHNTVSWYQQALGQGPQFIFQYYREEENGRGNFPPRFSGLQFPNYSSELNVNALELDDSALYLCASSLEGRGAGEAFFGQGTRLTVV.

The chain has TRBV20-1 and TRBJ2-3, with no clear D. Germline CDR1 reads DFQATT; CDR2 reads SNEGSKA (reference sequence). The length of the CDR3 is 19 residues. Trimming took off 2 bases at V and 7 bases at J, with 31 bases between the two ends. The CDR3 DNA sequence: TGCAGTGCTAGAAGCTCGGTGACTTCCCTTCCATACGCAGTCCATACGCAGTATTTT. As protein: CSARSSVTSLPYAVHTQYF.

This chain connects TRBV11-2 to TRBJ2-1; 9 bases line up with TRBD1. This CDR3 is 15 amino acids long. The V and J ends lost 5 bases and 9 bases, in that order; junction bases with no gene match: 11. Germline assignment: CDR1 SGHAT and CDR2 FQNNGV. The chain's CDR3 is CASSPGRQGGGEQFF. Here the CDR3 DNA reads TGTGCCAGCAGCCCCGGCAGACAGGGGGGAGGTGAGCAGTTCTTC. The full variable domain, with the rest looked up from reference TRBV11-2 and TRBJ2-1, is EAGVAQSPRYKIIEKRQSVAFWCNPISGHATLYWYQQILGQGPKLLIQFQNNGVVDDSQLPKDRFSAERLKGVDSTLKIQPAKLEDSAVYLCASSPGRQGGGEQFFGPGTRLTVL.

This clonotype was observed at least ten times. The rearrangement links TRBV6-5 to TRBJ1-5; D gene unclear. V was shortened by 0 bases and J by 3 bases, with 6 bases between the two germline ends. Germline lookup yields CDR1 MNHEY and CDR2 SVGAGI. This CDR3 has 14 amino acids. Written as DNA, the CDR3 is TGTGCCAGCAGTTACTCGAACACCAATCAGCCCCAGCATTTT. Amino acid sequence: CASSYSNTNQPQHF.

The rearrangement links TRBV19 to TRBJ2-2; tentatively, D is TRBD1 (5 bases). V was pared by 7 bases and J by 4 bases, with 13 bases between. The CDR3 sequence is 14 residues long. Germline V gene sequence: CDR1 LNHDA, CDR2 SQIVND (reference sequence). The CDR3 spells CASTRQYLTGELFF. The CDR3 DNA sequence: TGTGCCAGTACCCGACAGTACCTCACCGGGGAGCTGTTTTTT.

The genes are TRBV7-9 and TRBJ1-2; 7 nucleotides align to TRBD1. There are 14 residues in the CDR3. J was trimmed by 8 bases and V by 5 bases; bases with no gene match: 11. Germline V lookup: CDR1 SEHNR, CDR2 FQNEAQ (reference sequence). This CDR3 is CASSRTGDPRGYTF. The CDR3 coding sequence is TGTGCCAGCAGCCGTACAGGGGACCCCCGAGGCTACACCTTC.

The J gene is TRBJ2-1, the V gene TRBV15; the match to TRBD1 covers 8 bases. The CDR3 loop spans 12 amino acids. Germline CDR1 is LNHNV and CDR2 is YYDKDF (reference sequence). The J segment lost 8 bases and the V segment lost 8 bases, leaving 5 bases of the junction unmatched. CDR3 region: CATGAGGDEQFF. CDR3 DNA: TGTGCCACCGGGGCAGGGGGCGATGAGCAGTTCTTC.

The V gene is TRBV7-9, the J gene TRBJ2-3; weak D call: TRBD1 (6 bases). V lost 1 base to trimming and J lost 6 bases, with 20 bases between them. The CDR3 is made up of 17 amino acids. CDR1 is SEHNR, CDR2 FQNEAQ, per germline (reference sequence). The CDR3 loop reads CASSLVGQSQEWDTQYF. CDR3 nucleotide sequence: TGTGCCAGCAGCTTAGTGGGACAATCCCAGGAGTGGGATACGCAGTATTTT.

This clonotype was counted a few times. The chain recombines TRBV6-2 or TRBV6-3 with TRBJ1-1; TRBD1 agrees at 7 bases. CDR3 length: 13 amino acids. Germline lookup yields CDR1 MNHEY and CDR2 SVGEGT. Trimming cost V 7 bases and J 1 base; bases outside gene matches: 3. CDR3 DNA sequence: TGTGCCAGCAACAGGGGTCCGAACACTGAAGCTTTCTTT. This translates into CASNRGPNTEAFF.

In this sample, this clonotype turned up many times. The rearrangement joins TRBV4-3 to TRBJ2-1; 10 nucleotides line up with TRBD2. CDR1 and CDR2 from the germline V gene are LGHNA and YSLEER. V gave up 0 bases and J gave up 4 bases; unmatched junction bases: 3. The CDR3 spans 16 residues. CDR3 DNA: TGCGCCAGCAGCCAAGAGAGTAGCGGGGGGTACAATGAGCAGTTCTTC. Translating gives CASSQESSGGYNEQFF.

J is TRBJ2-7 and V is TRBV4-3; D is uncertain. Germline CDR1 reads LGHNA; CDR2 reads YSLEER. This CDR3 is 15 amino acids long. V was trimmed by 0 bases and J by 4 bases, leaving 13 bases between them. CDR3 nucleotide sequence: TGCGCCAGCAGCCAAGATCTCGGCAGAACTTACGAGCAGTACTTC. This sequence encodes CASSQDLGRTYEQYF.